This TCR beta chain appears in the sequencing data of a study of T cell repertoires in cytomegalovirus infection. Across the study: CMV infection plus the matching HLA type was flagged by public TCR beta signatures.

TCRdb itself ran the reads through MiXCR, one entry per CDR3 protein. The top ten clones hold more than 20% of a sample with about 490,000 distinct CDR3 sequences, 16% of them seen once. Trimming took 1 base from V and 7 from J; bases not matched to a gene: 9. This CDR3 is built from 15 residues. Per the germline V gene, CDR1 is SGHAT and CDR2 is FQNNGV. Comment on this clonotype: No antigen is known for it.

Regarding the study as a whole: Ex vivo, HLA-C-restricted CMV-specific TCR beta clonotypes prevailed over the rest of the response. Cumulative frequency (of public TCR beta family members) identified carriers of CMV plus the relevant HLA.

Sequenced sample: CD8+ T cells from PBMCs. The chain employs TRBV11-2 and TRBJ2-7; 8 bases are shared with TRBD1. This TCR came from a human donor in good health (CMV status not recorded). Some clones in this sample may be carry-over from other donors' samples. The CDR3 reads CASSLGQGIFGEQYF. The CDR3 DNA is TGTGCCAGCAGCTTAGGACAGGGGATTTTCGGGGAGCAGTACTTC.